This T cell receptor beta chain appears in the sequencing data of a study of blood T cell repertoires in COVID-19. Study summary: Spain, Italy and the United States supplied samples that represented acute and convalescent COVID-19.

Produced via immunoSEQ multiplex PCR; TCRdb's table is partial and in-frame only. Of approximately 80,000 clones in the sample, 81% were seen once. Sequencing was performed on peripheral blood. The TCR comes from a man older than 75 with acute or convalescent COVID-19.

The CDR3 DNA sequence: TGTGCCAGCAGTTTACAGGGGTATACCTACGAGCAGTACTTC. Its translation is CASSLQGYTYEQYF. The genes are TRBV7-2 and TRBJ2-7; TRBD1 matches 7 bases. CDR1 and CDR2 (germline): SGHTA, FQGNSA. V dropped 6 bases and J dropped 2; count of bases not matched to a gene: 7. CDR3 length: 14 residues.